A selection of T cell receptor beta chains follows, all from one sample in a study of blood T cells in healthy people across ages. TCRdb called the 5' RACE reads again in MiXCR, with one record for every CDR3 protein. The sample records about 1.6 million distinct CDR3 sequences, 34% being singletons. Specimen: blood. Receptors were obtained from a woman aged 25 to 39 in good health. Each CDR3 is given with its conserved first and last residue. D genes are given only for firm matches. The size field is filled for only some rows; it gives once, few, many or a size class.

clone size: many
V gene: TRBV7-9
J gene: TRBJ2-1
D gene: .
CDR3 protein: CASSPPLTDNEQFF
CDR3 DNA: TGTGCCAGCAGCCCCCCTTTGACTGACAATGAGCAGTTCTTC

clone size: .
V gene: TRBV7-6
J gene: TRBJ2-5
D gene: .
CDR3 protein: CASSANPPPGVEETQYF
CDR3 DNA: TGTGCCAGCAGCGCGAATCCCCCCCCCGGAGTTGAAGAGACCCAGTACTTC

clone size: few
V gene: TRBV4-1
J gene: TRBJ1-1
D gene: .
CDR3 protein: CASSQLGSEAFF
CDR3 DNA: TGCGCCAGCAGCCAATTGGGGAGTGAAGCTTTCTTT

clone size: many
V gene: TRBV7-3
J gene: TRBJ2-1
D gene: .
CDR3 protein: CASSLTPGSSYNEQFF
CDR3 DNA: TGTGCCAGCAGCTTAACACCAGGGTCCTCCTACAATGAGCAGTTCTTC

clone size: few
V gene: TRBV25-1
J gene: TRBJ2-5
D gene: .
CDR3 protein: CASSDWRGAETQYF
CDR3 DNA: TGTGCCAGCAGTGATTGGAGGGGGGCCGAGACCCAGTACTTC

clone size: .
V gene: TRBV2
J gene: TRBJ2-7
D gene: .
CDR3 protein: CASSVASPYEQYF
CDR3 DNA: TGTGCCAGCAGTGTAGCCAGCCCCTACGAGCAGTACTTC

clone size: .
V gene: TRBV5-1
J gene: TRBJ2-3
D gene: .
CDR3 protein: CASSGLGGRRTDTQYF
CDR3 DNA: TGCGCCAGCAGCGGGTTAGGCGGACGGAGGACAGATACGCAGTATTTT

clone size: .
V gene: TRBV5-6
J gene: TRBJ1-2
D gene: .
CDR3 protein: CASSLTGIWGSNYGYTF
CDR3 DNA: TGTGCCAGCAGCTTGACCGGAATTTGGGGTTCTAACTATGGCTACACCTTC

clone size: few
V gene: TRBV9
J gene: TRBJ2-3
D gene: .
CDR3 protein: CASSSRVNTDTQYF
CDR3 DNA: TGTGCCAGCAGCTCCCGTGTAAATACAGATACGCAGTATTTT

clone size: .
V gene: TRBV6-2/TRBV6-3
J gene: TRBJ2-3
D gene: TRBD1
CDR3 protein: CASSTRQGAPSKDTQYF
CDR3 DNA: TGTGCCAGCAGCACTAGACAGGGGGCGCCGAGTAAAGATACGCAGTATTTT

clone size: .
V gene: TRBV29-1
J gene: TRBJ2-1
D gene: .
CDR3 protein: CSVAPSDANEQFF
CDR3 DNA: TGCAGCGTTGCCCCTAGCGACGCCAATGAGCAGTTCTTC

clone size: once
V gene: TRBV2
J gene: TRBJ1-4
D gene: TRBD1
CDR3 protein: CARGSDRPGEKLFF
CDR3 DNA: TGTGCCAGGGGATCGGACAGGCCGGGGGAAAAACTGTTTTTT

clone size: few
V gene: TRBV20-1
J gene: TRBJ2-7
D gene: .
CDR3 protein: CSARPGHPFYEQYF
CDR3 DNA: TGCAGTGCCCGACCGGGACACCCTTTCTACGAGCAGTACTTC

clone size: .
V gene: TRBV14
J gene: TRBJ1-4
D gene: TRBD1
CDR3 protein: CASSQAGSRGSGEKLFF
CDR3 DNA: TGTGCCAGCAGCCAGGCGGGATCCAGGGGGTCCGGTGAAAAACTGTTTTTT

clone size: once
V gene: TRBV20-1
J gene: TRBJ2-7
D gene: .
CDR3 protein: CSARTGRTDNSYEQYF
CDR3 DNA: TGCAGTGCTAGAACGGGGAGGACGGACAACTCCTACGAGCAGTACTTC

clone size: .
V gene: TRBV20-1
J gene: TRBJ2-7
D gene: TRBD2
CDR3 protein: CSASSSGGTYEQYF
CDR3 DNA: TGCAGTGCTAGTTCGAGCGGGGGTACCTACGAGCAGTACTTC

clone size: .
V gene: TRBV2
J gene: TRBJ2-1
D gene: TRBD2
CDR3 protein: CASGTSGGPYNEQFF
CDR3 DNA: TGTGCCAGCGGGACTAGCGGGGGACCCTACAATGAGCAGTTCTTC

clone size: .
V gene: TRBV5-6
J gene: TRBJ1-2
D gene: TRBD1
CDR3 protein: CASSSTGQGNGYTF
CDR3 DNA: TGTGCCAGCAGCTCGACTGGACAGGGAAATGGCTACACCTTC

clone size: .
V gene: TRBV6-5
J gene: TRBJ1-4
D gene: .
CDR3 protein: CASRLRGLNEKLFF
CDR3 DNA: TGTGCCAGCAGACTTCGGGGCCTCAATGAAAAACTGTTTTTT

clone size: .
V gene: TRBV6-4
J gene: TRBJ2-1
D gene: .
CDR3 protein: CAGSGAYNNEQFF
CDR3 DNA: TGTGCCGGCAGTGGCGCCTATAACAATGAGCAGTTCTTC

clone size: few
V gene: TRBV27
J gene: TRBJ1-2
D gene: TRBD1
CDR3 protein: CASSPQGTNYGYTF
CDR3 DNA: TGTGCCAGCAGCCCACAGGGGACTAACTATGGCTACACCTTC

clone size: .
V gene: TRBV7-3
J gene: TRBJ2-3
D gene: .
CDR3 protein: CASSETGSSTDTQYF
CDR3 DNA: TGCGCCAGCAGCGAGACAGGCTCTAGCACAGATACGCAGTATTTT